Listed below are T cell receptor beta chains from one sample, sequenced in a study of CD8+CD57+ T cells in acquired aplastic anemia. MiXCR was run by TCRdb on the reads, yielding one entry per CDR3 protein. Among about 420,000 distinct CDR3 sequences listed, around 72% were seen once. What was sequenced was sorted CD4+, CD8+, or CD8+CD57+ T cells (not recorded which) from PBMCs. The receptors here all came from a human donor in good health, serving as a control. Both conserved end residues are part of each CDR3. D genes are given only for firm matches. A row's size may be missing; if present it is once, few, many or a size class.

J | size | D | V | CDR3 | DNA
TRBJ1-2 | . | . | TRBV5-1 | CASGYTGLTGYAF | TGCGCCAGCGGGTACACAGGGCTCACCGGCTACGCCTTC
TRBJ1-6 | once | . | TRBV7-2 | CASSKAGVMKTQYHF | TGTGCCAGCAGCAAAGCGGGGGTGATGAAGACCCAGTACCACTTT
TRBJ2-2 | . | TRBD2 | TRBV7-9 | CASSLRAGEAYEQFF | TGTGCCAGCAGCTTACGAGCGGGGGAAGCCTACGAGCAGTTTTTT
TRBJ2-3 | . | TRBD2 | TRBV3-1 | CASSQGLAGEPSTDTQYF | TGTGCCAGCAGCCAAGGACTAGCGGGGGAACCAAGCACAGATACGCAGTATTTT
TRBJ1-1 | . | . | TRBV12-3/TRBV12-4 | CASSFPGQKNTEAFF | TGTGCCAGCAGCTTCCCAGGACAGAAGAACACTGAAGCTTTCTTT
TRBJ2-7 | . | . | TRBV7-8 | CASSLASDGTYEQYF | TGTGCCAGCAGCTTAGCCTCGGACGGTACCTACGAGCAGTACTTC
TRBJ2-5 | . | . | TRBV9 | CASSQTYRDLSPRYF | TGTGCCAGCAGCCAGACTTACAGGGACCTCAGCCCCAGGTACTTC
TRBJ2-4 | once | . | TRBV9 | CASSLVAGGEIQYF | TGTGCCAGCAGCTTAGTGGCGGGCGGGGAAATTCAGTACTTC
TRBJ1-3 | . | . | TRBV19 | CATGGTGIPPQTFDF | TGTGCCACCGGGGGTACGGGCATTCCGCCCCAGACTTTTGATTTT
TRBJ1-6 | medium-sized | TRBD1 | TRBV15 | CATSRGVQGRSPLHF | TGTGCCACCAGCAGAGGAGTACAGGGGCGATCACCCCTCCACTTT